Listed below are T cell receptor beta chains from one sample, sequenced in a study of CD4+ T cells in melanoma. TCRdb keeps only in-frame clones here, not all; method: immunoSEQ multiplex PCR. Among over 9,000 clones listed, approximately 74% were seen once. The sequencing sample was made of cells from a culture (not recorded whether cultured in vitro). The source of these receptors is a human donor with melanoma. Each CDR3 is given with its conserved first and last residue. Fields, in order: clone size, V gene, J gene, D gene, CDR3 DNA, CDR3 protein. A D gene is named only where the DNA matches it firmly. Clone sizes are given selectively: once, few, many, or a class where the clone is expanded.

clone size: NA
V gene: TRBV11-2
J gene: TRBJ2-7
D gene: NA
CDR3 DNA: TGTGCCAGCAGCTTACGGGTCCCCTACGAGCAGTACTTC
CDR3 protein: CASSLRVPYEQYF

clone size: once
V gene: TRBV25-1
J gene: TRBJ2-5
D gene: TRBD2
CDR3 DNA: TGTGCCAGCAGTACGATCCTAGCGGGGGTCGGGTTACAGACCCAGTACTTC
CDR3 protein: CASSTILAGVGLQTQYF

clone size: NA
V gene: TRBV6-5
J gene: TRBJ1-6
D gene: NA
CDR3 DNA: TGTGCCAGCCGAGGGGGCTCCTATAATTCACCCCTCCACTTT
CDR3 protein: CASRGGSYNSPLHF

clone size: NA
V gene: TRBV4-1
J gene: TRBJ1-2
D gene: NA
CDR3 DNA: TGCGCCAGCAGCCAAGATTTCTCAGGGAACTATGGCTACACCTTC
CDR3 protein: CASSQDFSGNYGYTF

clone size: NA
V gene: TRBV7-6
J gene: TRBJ2-5
D gene: TRBD2
CDR3 DNA: TGTGCCAGCAGCCTCGGACTAGCGGAGACCCAGTACTTC
CDR3 protein: CASSLGLAETQYF

clone size: NA
V gene: TRBV5-6
J gene: TRBJ2-5
D gene: NA
CDR3 DNA: TGTGCCAGCAGCTTGGGAGGGGTAGAGACCCAGTACTTC
CDR3 protein: CASSLGGVETQYF

clone size: NA
V gene: TRBV7-2
J gene: TRBJ1-5
D gene: NA
CDR3 DNA: TGTGCCTCACGCCCAGGAGCAGGGTATCAGCCCCAGCATTTT
CDR3 protein: CASRPGAGYQPQHF

clone size: NA
V gene: TRBV18
J gene: TRBJ1-2
D gene: NA
CDR3 DNA: TGTGCCAGCTCACCTTCCCCGGGAGGGGACCGAGGCTACACCTTC
CDR3 protein: CASSPSPGGDRGYTF

clone size: NA
V gene: TRBV7-9
J gene: TRBJ1-1
D gene: NA
CDR3 DNA: TGTGCCAGCAGCATTCTTGGCCGAATGAACACTGAAGCTTTCTTT
CDR3 protein: CASSILGRMNTEAFF

clone size: once
V gene: TRBV2
J gene: TRBJ1-1
D gene: NA
CDR3 DNA: TGTGCCAGCAGGGCGGAGGGGGGCTATGAAGCTTTCTTT
CDR3 protein: CASRAEGGYEAFF

clone size: NA
V gene: TRBV5-1
J gene: TRBJ2-2
D gene: TRBD2
CDR3 DNA: TGCGCCAGCAGCTCTCTAGCGGGGAGGAACACCGGGGAGCTGTTTTTT
CDR3 protein: CASSSLAGRNTGELFF

clone size: few
V gene: TRBV6-5
J gene: TRBJ1-6
D gene: NA
CDR3 DNA: TGTGCCAGCAGTCCCTATGGAAGGGATTCACCCCTCCACTTT
CDR3 protein: CASSPYGRDSPLHF

clone size: NA
V gene: TRBV11-2
J gene: TRBJ1-2
D gene: NA
CDR3 DNA: TGTGCCAGCAGCTCTCCTAGGCTCGGCTACACCTTC
CDR3 protein: CASSSPRLGYTF

clone size: once
V gene: TRBV19
J gene: TRBJ2-5
D gene: TRBD1
CDR3 DNA: TGTGCCAGTAGTAGGGACAGGGGAGAGACCCAGTACTTC
CDR3 protein: CASSRDRGETQYF

clone size: NA
V gene: TRBV6-5
J gene: TRBJ1-5
D gene: NA
CDR3 DNA: TGCGCCAGCAGTGCGGGTGAGGGACAGCCCCAGCATTTT
CDR3 protein: CASSAGEGQPQHF

clone size: NA
V gene: TRBV30
J gene: TRBJ2-2
D gene: NA
CDR3 DNA: TGTGCCTGGAGCGGGGGCTTTAACACCGGGGAGCTGTTTTTT
CDR3 protein: CAWSGGFNTGELFF

clone size: NA
V gene: TRBV18
J gene: TRBJ1-4
D gene: NA
CDR3 DNA: TGTGCCAGCTCACCAAGGCAGGGGTTTAATGAAAAACTGTTTTTT
CDR3 protein: CASSPRQGFNEKLFF

clone size: NA
V gene: TRBV6-5
J gene: TRBJ2-3
D gene: NA
CDR3 DNA: TGTGCCAGCAGTTACCGGGACAACACAGATACGCAGTATTTT
CDR3 protein: CASSYRDNTDTQYF

clone size: NA
V gene: TRBV5-1
J gene: TRBJ2-7
D gene: NA
CDR3 DNA: TGCGCCAGCAGCTTGGCAGCTGGGCCGGGCGAGCAGTACTTC
CDR3 protein: CASSLAAGPGEQYF

clone size: NA
V gene: TRBV7-8
J gene: TRBJ1-1
D gene: NA
CDR3 DNA: TGTGCCAGCAGCTTCAGTATCGGCAACACTGAAGCTTTCTTT
CDR3 protein: CASSFSIGNTEAFF

clone size: NA
V gene: TRBV5-6
J gene: TRBJ2-6
D gene: NA
CDR3 DNA: TGTGCCAGCAGCTTTTTATCTGGGGCCAACGTCCTGACTTTC
CDR3 protein: CASSFLSGANVLTF

clone size: NA
V gene: TRBV6-4
J gene: TRBJ2-3
D gene: NA
CDR3 DNA: TGTGCCAGCAGTGATTGGGCTGGCTCAGATACGCAGTATTTT
CDR3 protein: CASSDWAGSDTQYF

clone size: NA
V gene: TRBV13
J gene: TRBJ2-1
D gene: TRBD2
CDR3 DNA: TGTGCCAGCAGCCCCGGTCTAGCGGGGGGCCTGCGGCGCAGCAATGAGCAGTTCTTC
CDR3 protein: CASSPGLAGGLRRSNEQFF

clone size: NA
V gene: TRBV30
J gene: TRBJ2-2
D gene: NA
CDR3 DNA: TGTGCCTGGAGTGTGGGGCAGGACACCGGGGAGCTGTTTTTT
CDR3 protein: CAWSVGQDTGELFF

clone size: NA
V gene: TRBV5-3
J gene: TRBJ1-6
D gene: NA
CDR3 DNA: TGTGCCAGAAGCGGAGCCTATAATTCACCCCTCCACTTT
CDR3 protein: CARSGAYNSPLHF

clone size: NA
V gene: TRBV11-3
J gene: TRBJ2-3
D gene: TRBD2
CDR3 DNA: TGTGCCAGCAGCCCGACTAGCGGGGGGGGCACAGATACGCAGTATTTT
CDR3 protein: CASSPTSGGGTDTQYF

clone size: once
V gene: TRBV7-9
J gene: TRBJ2-1
D gene: NA
CDR3 DNA: TGTGCCAGCAAATGGCGGGTTGATTCTTTTTGGAATGAGCAGTTCTTC
CDR3 protein: CASKWRVDSFWNEQFF

clone size: NA
V gene: TRBV2
J gene: TRBJ2-3
D gene: NA
CDR3 DNA: TGTGCCAGCACCACCACAGATACGCAGTATTTT
CDR3 protein: CASTTTDTQYF

clone size: NA
V gene: TRBV19
J gene: TRBJ1-1
D gene: NA
CDR3 DNA: TGTGCCAGTAGTATGTGGCTGAACACTGAAGCTTTCTTT
CDR3 protein: CASSMWLNTEAFF

clone size: NA
V gene: TRBV18
J gene: TRBJ1-4
D gene: NA
CDR3 DNA: TGTGCCAGCTCACCGGGATTGGGCGCAACTAATGAAAAACTGTTTTTT
CDR3 protein: CASSPGLGATNEKLFF

clone size: NA
V gene: TRBV30
J gene: TRBJ1-4
D gene: NA
CDR3 DNA: TGTGCCTGGAGAGGGGGACGGCTTGCAACTAATGAAAAACTGTTTTTT
CDR3 protein: CAWRGGRLATNEKLFF

clone size: once
V gene: TRBV19
J gene: TRBJ1-1
D gene: NA
CDR3 DNA: TGTGCCAGTAGTATAACGAACACTGAAGCTTTCTTT
CDR3 protein: CASSITNTEAFF

clone size: NA
V gene: TRBV7-6
J gene: TRBJ1-2
D gene: TRBD1
CDR3 DNA: TGTGCCAGCAGCCAGACCGGACAGGGGACTTCTGGCTACACCTTC
CDR3 protein: CASSQTGQGTSGYTF

clone size: once
V gene: TRBV10-1
J gene: TRBJ1-2
D gene: NA
CDR3 DNA: TGCGCCAGCAGTGACGCAGGGTATAAGGACTACACCTTC
CDR3 protein: CASSDAGYKDYTF

clone size: NA
V gene: TRBV6-1
J gene: TRBJ2-1
D gene: NA
CDR3 DNA: TGTGCCAGCAGTGAAGTTTGGGGTAATGAGCAGTTCTTC
CDR3 protein: CASSEVWGNEQFF

clone size: once
V gene: TRBV5-6
J gene: TRBJ1-5
D gene: NA
CDR3 DNA: TGTGCCAGCAGCTTGGAGGGCAGGGAAGGGAGCAATCAGCCCCAGCATTTT
CDR3 protein: CASSLEGREGSNQPQHF

clone size: NA
V gene: TRBV4-1
J gene: TRBJ2-1
D gene: TRBD1
CDR3 DNA: TGCGCCAGCAGCCATACCGGGACAGGGGGGTTCTTC
CDR3 protein: CASSHTGTGGFF

clone size: few
V gene: TRBV29-1
J gene: TRBJ1-5
D gene: TRBD1
CDR3 DNA: TGCAGCGTTCTTGGGACAGCGGGACAGCCCCAGCATTTT
CDR3 protein: CSVLGTAGQPQHF

clone size: NA
V gene: TRBV10-1
J gene: TRBJ2-1
D gene: TRBD2
CDR3 DNA: TGCGCCAGCAGTGAGGGACTAGCGGGGGTTCGCTCCTACAATGAGCAGTTCTTC
CDR3 protein: CASSEGLAGVRSYNEQFF

clone size: NA
V gene: TRBV15
J gene: TRBJ1-6
D gene: NA
CDR3 DNA: TGTGCCACCAGCAGAGATGCAGGGCCTTTGACACCCCTCCACTTT
CDR3 protein: CATSRDAGPLTPLHF

clone size: few
V gene: TRBV9
J gene: TRBJ2-2
D gene: NA
CDR3 DNA: TGTGCCAGCAGCGACCTGAACACCGGGGAGCTGTTTTTT
CDR3 protein: CASSDLNTGELFF

clone size: NA
V gene: TRBV5-4
J gene: TRBJ1-3
D gene: NA
CDR3 DNA: TGTGCCAGCAGCTTGGGGGGTCTCCAGCCTGGAAACACCATATATTTT
CDR3 protein: CASSLGGLQPGNTIYF

clone size: NA
V gene: TRBV7-9
J gene: TRBJ2-5
D gene: NA
CDR3 DNA: TGTGCCAGCAGCTTACAAGGAGGTGAAGAGACCCAGTACTTC
CDR3 protein: CASSLQGGEETQYF

clone size: NA
V gene: TRBV15
J gene: TRBJ1-2
D gene: NA
CDR3 DNA: TGTGCCACCAGCAGAGGTGGTGCAGAGGGAGGACGGGGCTACACCTTC
CDR3 protein: CATSRGGAEGGRGYTF

clone size: few
V gene: TRBV5-1
J gene: TRBJ2-5
D gene: NA
CDR3 DNA: TGCGCCAGCAGTCCCGGGGCGGGGAGGGAGACCCAGTACTTC
CDR3 protein: CASSPGAGRETQYF

clone size: NA
V gene: TRBV11-2
J gene: TRBJ2-7
D gene: TRBD2
CDR3 DNA: TGTGCCAGCAGCCCCCTACGGGGGGAGGACTCCTACGAGCAGTACTTC
CDR3 protein: CASSPLRGEDSYEQYF

clone size: NA
V gene: TRBV6-6
J gene: TRBJ2-7
D gene: TRBD2
CDR3 DNA: TGTGCCAGCAGTTACGAGCGGGGGGCCAAGCAGTACTTC
CDR3 protein: CASSYERGAKQYF

clone size: NA
V gene: TRBV6-5
J gene: TRBJ1-1
D gene: NA
CDR3 DNA: TGTGCCAGCAGTGAAGTTAGGGGCACCTCTGAAGCTTTCTTT
CDR3 protein: CASSEVRGTSEAFF

clone size: NA
V gene: TRBV5-1
J gene: TRBJ1-2
D gene: NA
CDR3 DNA: TGCGCCAGCCGGCCCTATGGGCAGGCCTATGGCTACACCTTC
CDR3 protein: CASRPYGQAYGYTF

clone size: NA
V gene: TRBV9
J gene: TRBJ2-7
D gene: TRBD2
CDR3 DNA: TGTGCCAGCAGCGTAGCTTCCCGGGGGGGTGAGCAGTACTTC
CDR3 protein: CASSVASRGGEQYF

clone size: few
V gene: TRBV2
J gene: TRBJ1-1
D gene: NA
CDR3 DNA: TGTGCCAGCAGTGAATTTACCAGAGCAGACACTGAAGCTTTCTTT
CDR3 protein: CASSEFTRADTEAFF

clone size: NA
V gene: TRBV5-1
J gene: TRBJ2-7
D gene: TRBD1
CDR3 DNA: TGCGCCAGCAGCTTGGCCGGGACAGAAGGAGACGAGCAGTACTTC
CDR3 protein: CASSLAGTEGDEQYF

clone size: NA
V gene: TRBV4-2
J gene: TRBJ2-7
D gene: NA
CDR3 DNA: TGTGCCAGCAGCCAAGGGCCAGGGTCTACCTACGAGCAGTACTTC
CDR3 protein: CASSQGPGSTYEQYF

clone size: NA
V gene: TRBV5-1
J gene: TRBJ1-1
D gene: NA
CDR3 DNA: TGCGCCAGCACCCCACACCTGAACACTGAAGCTTTCTTT
CDR3 protein: CASTPHLNTEAFF

clone size: NA
V gene: TRBV6-1
J gene: TRBJ2-1
D gene: NA
CDR3 DNA: TGTGCCAGCAGTGCTCGTCTAACAACCTACAATGAGCAGTTCTTC
CDR3 protein: CASSARLTTYNEQFF